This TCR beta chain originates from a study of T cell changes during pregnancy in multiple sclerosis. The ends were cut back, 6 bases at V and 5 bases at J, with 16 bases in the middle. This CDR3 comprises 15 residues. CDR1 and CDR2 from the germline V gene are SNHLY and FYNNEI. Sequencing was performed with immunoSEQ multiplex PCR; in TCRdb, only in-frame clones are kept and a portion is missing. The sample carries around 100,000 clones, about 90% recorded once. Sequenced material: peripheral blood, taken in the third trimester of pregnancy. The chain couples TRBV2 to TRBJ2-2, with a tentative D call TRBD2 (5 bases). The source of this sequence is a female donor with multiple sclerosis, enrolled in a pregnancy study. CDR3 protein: CASSPDISGTGELFF. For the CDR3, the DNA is TGTGCCAGCAGCCCCGACATATCGGGAACCGGGGAGCTGTTTTTT.